This T cell receptor beta chain was observed in a study of T-cell reconstitution after alpha-beta-depleted transplantation in children. The study's findings and limits: At the one-year point after transplant, T-cell counts and TCRbeta diversity were found to come mostly from T cells that had been newly produced. In patients about two months after transplant, alpha-beta T cells reportedly arose from several hundred expanded graft clones. Some patients owed their high day-60 TCRbeta diversity to surviving recipient T cells and thymic progenitors.

The V gene's germline CDR1 is DFQATT and CDR2 SNEGSKA (reference sequence). Trimming left V 5 bases short and J 4 bases short, with 14 bases between. CDR3 length: 13 amino acids. Molecular barcoding with unique molecular identifiers was used for the TCRbeta library. TCRdb analysed the PCR reads with MiXCR anew, one entry per CDR3 protein. The sample records approximately 150,000 distinct CDR3 sequences, 8.8% being singletons. This clonotype was seen many times. As yet, its antigen is unknown. The receptor was isolated from a female patient aged 2-10 years who had a stem cell transplant for congenital amegakaryocytic thrombocytopenia, so the T cells may come from the graft donor. Sequences were derived from PBMCs, mostly from graft donor cells, sampled 180 days after TCRalphabeta/CD19-depleted stem cell transplant. The rearrangement uses TRBV20-1 and TRBJ1-1; the D is unclear. The CDR3 coding sequence is TGCAGTGCTTTCTATTGGGAGGCCACTGAAGCTTTCTTT. The encoded protein is CSAFYWEATEAFF.